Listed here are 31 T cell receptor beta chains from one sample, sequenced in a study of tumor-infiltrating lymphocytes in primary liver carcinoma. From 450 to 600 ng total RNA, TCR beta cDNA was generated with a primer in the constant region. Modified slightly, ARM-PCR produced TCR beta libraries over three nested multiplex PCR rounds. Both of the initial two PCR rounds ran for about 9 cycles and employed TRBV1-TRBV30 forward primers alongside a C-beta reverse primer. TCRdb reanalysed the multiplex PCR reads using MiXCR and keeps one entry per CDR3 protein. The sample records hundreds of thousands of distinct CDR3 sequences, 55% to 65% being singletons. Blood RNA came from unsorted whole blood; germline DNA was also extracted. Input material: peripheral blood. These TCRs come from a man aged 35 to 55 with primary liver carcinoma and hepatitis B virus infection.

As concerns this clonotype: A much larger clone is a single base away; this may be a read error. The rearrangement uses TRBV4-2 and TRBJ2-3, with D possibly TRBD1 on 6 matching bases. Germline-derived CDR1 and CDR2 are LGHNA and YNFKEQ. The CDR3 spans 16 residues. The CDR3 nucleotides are TGTGACAGCAGGGGACCTGGAGTGGAAGATGTGGATACGCAGTATTTT. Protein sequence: CDSRGPGVEDVDTQYF.

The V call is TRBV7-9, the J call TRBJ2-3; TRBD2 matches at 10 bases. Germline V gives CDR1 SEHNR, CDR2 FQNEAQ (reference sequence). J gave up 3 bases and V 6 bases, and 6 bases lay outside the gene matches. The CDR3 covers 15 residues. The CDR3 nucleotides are TGTGCCAGCAGAGAAAGCGGGAGGGGGACAGATACGCAGTATTTT. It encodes CASRESGRGTDTQYF.

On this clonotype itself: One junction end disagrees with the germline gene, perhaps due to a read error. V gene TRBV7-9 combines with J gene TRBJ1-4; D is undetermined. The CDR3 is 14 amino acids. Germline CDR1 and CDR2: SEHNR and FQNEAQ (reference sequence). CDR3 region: CASSLGATSEKLFF. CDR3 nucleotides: TGTGCCAGCAGCTTAGGTGCAACTAGTGAAAAACTGTTTTTT.

CDR3 loop: CAGYSTSANTGELFF. The CDR3 bases are TGTGCCGGCTACTCGACTAGCGCGAACACCGGGGAGCTGTTTTTT. The genes are TRBV5-4 and TRBJ2-2, with 8 bases that match TRBD2. The length of the CDR3 is 15 residues. J gave up 0 bases and V 10 bases, and 8 bases lay outside the gene matches. Germline V gives CDR1 SGHNT, CDR2 YYREEE (reference sequence).

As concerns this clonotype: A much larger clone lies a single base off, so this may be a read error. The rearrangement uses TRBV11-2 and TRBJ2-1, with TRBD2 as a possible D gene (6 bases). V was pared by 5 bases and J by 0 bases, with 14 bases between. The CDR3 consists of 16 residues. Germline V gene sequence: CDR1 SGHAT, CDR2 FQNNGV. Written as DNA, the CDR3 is TGTGCCAGCAGCGTTGTCGGGGGTAGCTCCTACAATGAGCAGTTCTTC. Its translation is CASSVVGGSSYNEQFF.

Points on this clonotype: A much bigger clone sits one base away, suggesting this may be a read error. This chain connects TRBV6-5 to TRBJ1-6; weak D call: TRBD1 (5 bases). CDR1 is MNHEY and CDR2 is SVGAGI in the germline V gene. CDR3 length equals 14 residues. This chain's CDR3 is CASTYGTEGSPLHF. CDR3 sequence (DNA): TGTGCCAGCACTTACGGGACTGAGGGGTCACCCCTCCACTTT.

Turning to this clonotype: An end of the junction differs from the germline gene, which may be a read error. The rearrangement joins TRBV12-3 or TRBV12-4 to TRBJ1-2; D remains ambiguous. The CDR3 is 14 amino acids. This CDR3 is CPSGLARGKGGYTF. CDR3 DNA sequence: TGTCCCAGCGGTTTAGCGCGGGGAAAAGGTGGCTACACCTTC.

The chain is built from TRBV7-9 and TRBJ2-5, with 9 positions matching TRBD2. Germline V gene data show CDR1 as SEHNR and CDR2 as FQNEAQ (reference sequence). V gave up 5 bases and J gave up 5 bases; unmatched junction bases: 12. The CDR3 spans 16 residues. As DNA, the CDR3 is TGTGCCAGCAGCCCTCGGCTAGCGGGATTGGGGGAGACCCAGTACTTC. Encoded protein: CASSPRLAGLGETQYF.

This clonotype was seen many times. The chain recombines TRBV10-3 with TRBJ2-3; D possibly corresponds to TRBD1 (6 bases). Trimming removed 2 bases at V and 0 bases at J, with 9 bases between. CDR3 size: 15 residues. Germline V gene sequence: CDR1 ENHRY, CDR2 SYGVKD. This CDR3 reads CAISEGQISTDTQYF. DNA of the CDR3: TGTGCCATCAGTGAGGGACAGATTAGCACAGATACGCAGTATTTT.

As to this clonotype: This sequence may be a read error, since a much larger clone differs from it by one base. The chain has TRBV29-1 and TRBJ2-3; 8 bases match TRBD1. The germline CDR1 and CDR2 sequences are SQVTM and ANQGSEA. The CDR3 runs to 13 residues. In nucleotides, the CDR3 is TGCAGCGTTAGGACAGGGAACACAGGTACGCAGTATTTT. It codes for CSVRTGNTGTQYF.

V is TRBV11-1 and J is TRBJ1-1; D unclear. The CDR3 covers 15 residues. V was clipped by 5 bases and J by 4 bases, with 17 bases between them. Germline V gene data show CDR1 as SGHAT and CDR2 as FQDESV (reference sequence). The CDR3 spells CASSKHGVIGTEAFF. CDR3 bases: TGTGCCAGCAGCAAACATGGGGTAATTGGCACTGAAGCTTTCTTT.

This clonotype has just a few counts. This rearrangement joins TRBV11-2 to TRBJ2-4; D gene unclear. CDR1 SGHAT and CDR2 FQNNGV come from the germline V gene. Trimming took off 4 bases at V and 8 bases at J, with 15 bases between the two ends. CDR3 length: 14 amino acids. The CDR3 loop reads CASSWGGDGDIQYF. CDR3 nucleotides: TGTGCCAGCAGCTGGGGTGGGGATGGGGACATTCAGTACTTC.

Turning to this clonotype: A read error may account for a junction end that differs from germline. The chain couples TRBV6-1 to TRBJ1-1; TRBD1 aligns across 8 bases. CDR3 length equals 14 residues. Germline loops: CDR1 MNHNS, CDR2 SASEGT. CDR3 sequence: CASGERDRSPEAFF. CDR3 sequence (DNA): TGTGCCAGCGGTGAAAGGGACAGGTCCCCTGAAGCTTTCTTT.

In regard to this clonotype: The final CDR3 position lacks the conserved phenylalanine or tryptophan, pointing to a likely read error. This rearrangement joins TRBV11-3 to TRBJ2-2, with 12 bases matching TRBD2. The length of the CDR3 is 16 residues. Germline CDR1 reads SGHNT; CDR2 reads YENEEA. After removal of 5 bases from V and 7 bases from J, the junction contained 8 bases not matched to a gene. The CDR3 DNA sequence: TGTGCCAGCAGCCCCGGACTAGCGGGAACTCACGGGGAGCTGTTTGTT. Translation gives CASSPGLAGTHGELFV.

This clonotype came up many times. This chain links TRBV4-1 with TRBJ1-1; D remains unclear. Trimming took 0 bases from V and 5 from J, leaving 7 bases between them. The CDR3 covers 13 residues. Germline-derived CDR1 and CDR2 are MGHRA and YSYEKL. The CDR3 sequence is CASSQEGWTEAFF. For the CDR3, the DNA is TGCGCCAGCAGCCAAGAGGGTTGGACTGAAGCTTTCTTT.

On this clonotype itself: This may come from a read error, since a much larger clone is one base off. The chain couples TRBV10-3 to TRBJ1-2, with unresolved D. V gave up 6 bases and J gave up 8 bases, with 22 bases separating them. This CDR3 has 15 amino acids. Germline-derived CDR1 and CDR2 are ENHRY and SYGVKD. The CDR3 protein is CAISQGLHDQWGYTF. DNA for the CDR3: TGTGCCATCAGCCAAGGACTACACGATCAATGGGGCTACACCTTC.

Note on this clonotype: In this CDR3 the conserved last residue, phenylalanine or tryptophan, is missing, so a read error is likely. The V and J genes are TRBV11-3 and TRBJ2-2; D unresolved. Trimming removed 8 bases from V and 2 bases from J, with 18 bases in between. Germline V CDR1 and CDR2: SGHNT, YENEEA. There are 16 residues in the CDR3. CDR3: CASGSISGLNTGELFS. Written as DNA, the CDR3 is TGTGCCAGCGGCTCGATATCTGGGCTTAACACCGGGGAGCTGTTTTCT.

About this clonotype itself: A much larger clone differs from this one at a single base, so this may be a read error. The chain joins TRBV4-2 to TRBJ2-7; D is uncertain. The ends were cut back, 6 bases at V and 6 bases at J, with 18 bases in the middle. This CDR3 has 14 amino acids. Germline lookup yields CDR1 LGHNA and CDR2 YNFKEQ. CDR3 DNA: TGTGCCAGCAGTATATCGGGCTCTGGAATCGAGCAGTACTTC. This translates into CASSISGSGIEQYF.

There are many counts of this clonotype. The CDR3 loop is CASSQTRSGADNEQFF. DNA of the CDR3: TGTGCCAGCAGCCAGACTCGGTCGGGAGCGGACAATGAGCAGTTCTTC. The chain joins TRBV4-2 to TRBJ2-1; TRBD2 is a possible D gene (6 bases). The V gene's germline CDR1 is LGHNA and CDR2 YNFKEQ. The CDR3 runs to 16 residues. Trimming pared 3 bases from V and 5 bases from J, leaving 17 bases between.

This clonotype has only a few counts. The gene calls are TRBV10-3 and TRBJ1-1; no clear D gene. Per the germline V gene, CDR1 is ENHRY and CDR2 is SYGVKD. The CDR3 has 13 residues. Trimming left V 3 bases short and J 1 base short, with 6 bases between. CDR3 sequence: CAISEERNTEAFF. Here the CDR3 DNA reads TGTGCCATCAGTGAAGAGAGGAACACTGAAGCTTTCTTT.

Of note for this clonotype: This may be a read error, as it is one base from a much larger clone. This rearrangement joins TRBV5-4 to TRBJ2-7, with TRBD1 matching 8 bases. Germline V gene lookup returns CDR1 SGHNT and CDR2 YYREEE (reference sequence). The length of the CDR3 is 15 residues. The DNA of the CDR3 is TGTACCAGCAGCTTGACAGGGGACGCGAACGACGAGCAGTACTTC. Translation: CTSSLTGDANDEQYF.

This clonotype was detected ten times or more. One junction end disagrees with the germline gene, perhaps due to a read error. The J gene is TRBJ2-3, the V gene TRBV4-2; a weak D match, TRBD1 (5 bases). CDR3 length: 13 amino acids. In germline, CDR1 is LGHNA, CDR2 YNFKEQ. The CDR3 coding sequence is TGTGCCAGCAGCCAAGTATCTACAGGTACGCAGTATTTT. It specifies CASSQVSTGTQYF.

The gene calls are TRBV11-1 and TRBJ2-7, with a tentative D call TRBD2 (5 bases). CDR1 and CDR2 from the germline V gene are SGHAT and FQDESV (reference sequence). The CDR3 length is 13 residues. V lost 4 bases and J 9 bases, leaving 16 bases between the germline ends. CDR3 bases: TGTGCCAGCAGCTCCTCACGGGGTGGCGTGCAGTACTTC. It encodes CASSSSRGGVQYF.

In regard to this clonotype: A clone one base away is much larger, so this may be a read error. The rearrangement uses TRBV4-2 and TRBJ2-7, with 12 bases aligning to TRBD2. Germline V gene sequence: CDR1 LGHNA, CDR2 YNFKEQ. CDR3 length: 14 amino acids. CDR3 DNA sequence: TGTGCCAGCAGCCCTAGCGGGAGGGGATACGAGCGGTACTTC. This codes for CASSPSGRGYERYF.

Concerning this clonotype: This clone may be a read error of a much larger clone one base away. The DNA of the CDR3 is TGTGCCAGCAGCTTAGCTGCAGGGAGAGATACCCAGTACTTC. Translation gives CASSLAAGRDTQYF. This chain joins TRBV7-8 and TRBJ2-5; tentatively, D is TRBD1 or TRBD2 (5 bases each). The CDR3 runs to 14 residues. Germline CDR1 is SGHVS and CDR2 is FQNEAQ. Trimming removed 0 bases from V and 8 bases from J, with 13 bases in between.

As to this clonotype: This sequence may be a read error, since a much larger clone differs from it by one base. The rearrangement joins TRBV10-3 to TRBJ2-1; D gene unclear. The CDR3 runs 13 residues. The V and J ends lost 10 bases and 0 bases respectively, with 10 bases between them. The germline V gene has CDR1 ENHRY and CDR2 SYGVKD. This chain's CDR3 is CATYLSSYNEQFF. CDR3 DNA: TGTGCCACGTACTTGAGCTCCTACAATGAGCAGTTCTTC.

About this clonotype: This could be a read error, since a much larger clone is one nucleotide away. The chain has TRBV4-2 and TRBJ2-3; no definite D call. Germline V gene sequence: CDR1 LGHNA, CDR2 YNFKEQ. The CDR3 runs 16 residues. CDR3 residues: CASSQDLRAHTYTQYF. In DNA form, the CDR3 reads TGTGCCAGCAGCCAAGATCTACGGGCCCACACATATACGCAGTATTTT.

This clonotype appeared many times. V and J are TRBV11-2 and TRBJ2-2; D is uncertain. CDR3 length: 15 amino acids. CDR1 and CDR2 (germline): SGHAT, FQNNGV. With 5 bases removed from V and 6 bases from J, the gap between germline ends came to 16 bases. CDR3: CASSPPDPFPGELFF. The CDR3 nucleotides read TGTGCCAGCAGCCCACCAGACCCTTTCCCCGGGGAGCTGTTTTTT.

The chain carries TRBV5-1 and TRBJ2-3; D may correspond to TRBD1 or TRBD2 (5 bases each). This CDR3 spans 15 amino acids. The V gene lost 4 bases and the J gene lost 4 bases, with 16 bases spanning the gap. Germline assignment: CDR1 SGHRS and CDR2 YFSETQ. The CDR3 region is CASSPRLGEPDTQYF. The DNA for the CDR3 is TGCGCCAGCAGCCCCCGGTTGGGGGAGCCAGATACGCAGTATTTT.

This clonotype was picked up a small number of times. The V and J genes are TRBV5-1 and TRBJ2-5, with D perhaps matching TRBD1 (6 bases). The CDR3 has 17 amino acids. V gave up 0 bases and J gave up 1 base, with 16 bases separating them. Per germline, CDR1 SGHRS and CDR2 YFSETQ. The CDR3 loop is CASSLARAQGLQETQYF. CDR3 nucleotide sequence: TGCGCCAGCAGCTTGGCCCGGGCGCAGGGGCTCCAAGAGACCCAGTACTTC.

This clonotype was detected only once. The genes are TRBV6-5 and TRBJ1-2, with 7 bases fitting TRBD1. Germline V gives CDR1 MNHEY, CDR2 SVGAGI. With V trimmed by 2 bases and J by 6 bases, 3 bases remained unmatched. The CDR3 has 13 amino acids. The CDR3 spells CASSYGTVNGYTF. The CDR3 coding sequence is TGTGCCAGCAGTTACGGGACAGTGAATGGCTACACCTTC.